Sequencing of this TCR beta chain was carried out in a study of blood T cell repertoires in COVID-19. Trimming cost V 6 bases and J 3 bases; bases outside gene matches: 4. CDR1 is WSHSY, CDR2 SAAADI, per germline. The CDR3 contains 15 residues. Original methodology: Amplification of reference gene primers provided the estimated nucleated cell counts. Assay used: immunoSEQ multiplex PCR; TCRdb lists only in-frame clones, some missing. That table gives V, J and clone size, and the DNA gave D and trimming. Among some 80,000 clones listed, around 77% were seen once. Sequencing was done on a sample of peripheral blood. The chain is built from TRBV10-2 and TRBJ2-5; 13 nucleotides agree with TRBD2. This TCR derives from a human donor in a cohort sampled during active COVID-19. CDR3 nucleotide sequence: TGCGCCAGCAGCGGACTAGCGGGGGTTGAAGAGACCCAGTACTTC. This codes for CASSGLAGVEETQYF.